This T cell receptor (beta chain) was sequenced for a study of T cells in Graves' hyperthyroidism and ophthalmopathy. Findings and caveats of the study: Among clonotypes expanded in thyroid above 0.001, most were also found in blood.

This clonotype showed up many times. As yet, its antigen is unknown. The diagnostic basis comprised clinical symptoms, serum thyroxine and TRAb, thyroid ultrasound and orbital computed tomography. This CDR3 has 15 amino acids. Unmatched junction bases numbered 10, after V lost 4 bases and J lost 7 bases. CDR1 SNHLY and CDR2 FYNNEI come from the germline V gene. TCR beta CDR3 regions were amplified from RNA transcripts. An initial round of RT-PCR targeting the TCR CDR3 relied on the HTBI primer set. MiXCR was run by TCRdb on the multiplex PCR reads, yielding one entry per CDR3 protein. The table shows 700,000 or so distinct CDR3 sequences, with about a sixth occurring only once.

The TCR originated in a man aged 18 to 30 with Graves' hyperthyroidism. The rearrangement uses TRBV2 and TRBJ2-3; TRBD1 agrees at 8 bases. The specimen sequenced was blood. CDR3 loop: CASSARTGSQHTQYF. The DNA for the CDR3 is TGTGCCAGCAGTGCCCGGACAGGGTCTCAACATACGCAGTATTTT.